A selection of T cell receptor beta chains follows, all from one sample in a study of shared clonotypes between healthy human individuals. The repertoire was sequenced with immunoSEQ multiplex PCR; TCRdb's copy has only in-frame clones and lacks some. The sample has about 600,000 clones, nearly 97% seen once. The sample comprised naive CD8+ T cells sorted from blood. These receptors were taken from a woman aged 25 to 45 in good health. Each CDR3 is given with its conserved first and last residue. A D gene is named only where the DNA matches it firmly. Size is omitted from some rows. Given values are once, few, many or a class for expanded clones.

clone size	V gene	D gene	J gene	CDR3 DNA	CDR3 protein
NA	TRBV5-1	NA	TRBJ1-5	TGCGCCAGCAGCTTGGAGTTCCCGAGTTTTCCCCAGCATTTT	CASSLEFPSFPQHF
NA	TRBV28	TRBD1	TRBJ1-2	TGTGCCAGCAGTTTACAGGGGGCGGTAGACTATGGCTACACCTTC	CASSLQGAVDYGYTF
NA	TRBV28	NA	TRBJ2-1	TGTGCCAGCAGTTTATGGAACAGGGGGGGTCGAAGTGAGCAGTTCTTC	CASSLWNRGGRSEQFF
NA	TRBV4-1	NA	TRBJ1-6	TGCGCCAGCAGCGCAAGGAGCCGGGATTCACCCCTCCACTTT	CASSARSRDSPLHF
NA	TRBV7-2	TRBD2	TRBJ2-7	TGTGCCAGCAGCTGGGGACTAGCGGGCACCTACGAGCAGTACTTC	CASSWGLAGTYEQYF
NA	TRBV19	NA	TRBJ2-7	TGTGCCAGTCAAGCGGCAGGATCGTACGAGCAGTACTTC	CASQAAGSYEQYF
NA	TRBV27	TRBD2	TRBJ2-3	TGTGCCAGCAGCGTGACTAGCCCCTCCACAGATACGCAGTATTTT	CASSVTSPSTDTQYF
NA	TRBV19	TRBD2	TRBJ2-4	TGTGCCAGTACCGAATCGGTGGGGGGGACTTCCTCCTTC	CASTESVGGTSSF
NA	TRBV7-8	NA	TRBJ1-1	TGTGCCAGCAGCTCGGCTAGGACACAACTGAACACTGAAGCTTTCTTT	CASSSARTQLNTEAFF
NA	TRBV5-1	NA	TRBJ2-1	TGCGCCAGCAGCTCCCAACGGGGGAATGAGCAGTTCTTC	CASSSQRGNEQFF
NA	TRBV7-9	NA	TRBJ2-5	TGTGCCAGCAGCGTGGACTTGGAAGGAGAGACCCAGTACTTC	CASSVDLEGETQYF
few	TRBV7-9	TRBD1	TRBJ1-5	TGTGCCAGCAGCACCCTGACAGGGGGAGTAGGGGATCAGCCCCAGCATTTT	CASSTLTGGVGDQPQHF
NA	TRBV27	TRBD1	TRBJ2-7	TGTGCCAGCAGTTTCGGACAGGGATCCTACGAGCAGTACTTC	CASSFGQGSYEQYF
NA	TRBV28	NA	TRBJ1-5	TGTGCCAGCAGTTTACGGGGGAAGAATCAGCCCCAGCATTTT	CASSLRGKNQPQHF
NA	TRBV27	NA	TRBJ2-7	TGTGCCAGCAGTCCCTCGGATCCATCCCCCTACGAGCAGTACTTC	CASSPSDPSPYEQYF
once	TRBV28	NA	TRBJ2-2	TGTGCCAGCAGCGGGACTGAGCGCGGCACCGGGGAGCTGTTTTTT	CASSGTERGTGELFF
NA	TRBV27	TRBD2	TRBJ2-1	TGTGCCACCATCTCGACTAGCGGGAGATCCTACAATGAGCAGTTCTTC	CATISTSGRSYNEQFF
NA	TRBV7-9	TRBD1	TRBJ1-1	TGTGCCAGCAGCTCGAAAGGACAGGGAAACACTGAAGCTTTCTTT	CASSSKGQGNTEAFF
NA	TRBV7-9	NA	TRBJ2-2	TGTGCCAGCAACCCCATTCGGAACGGGGAGCTGTTTTTT	CASNPIRNGELFF
NA	TRBV11-2	NA	TRBJ2-1	TGTGCCAGCAGCTTAGTCAATTACAATGAGCAGTTCTTC	CASSLVNYNEQFF
NA	TRBV5-6	TRBD1	TRBJ1-1	TGTGCCAGCAGCTTGGGGGGTAGCGAAAGGGGGCCGGACACTGAAGCTTTCTTT	CASSLGGSERGPDTEAFF
few	TRBV13	TRBD1	TRBJ2-7	TGTGCCAGCAGCTTAGTTGGGACAGGGGTTGAGTACTTC	CASSLVGTGVEYF
NA	TRBV19	TRBD1	TRBJ1-5	TGTGCCAGTATTAAGGTGGGGACAGGGGGGATTCAGCCCCAGCATTTT	CASIKVGTGGIQPQHF
NA	TRBV28	NA	TRBJ2-7	TGTGCCAGCAGTTACGCGGCCGGGACTCGCTCGCTCGAGCAGTACTTC	CASSYAAGTRSLEQYF
NA	TRBV27	NA	TRBJ2-3	TGTGCCAGCGCCCTGGGGATTAGCACAGATACGCAGTATTTT	CASALGISTDTQYF
NA	TRBV4-1	NA	TRBJ2-5	TGCGCCAGCAGCCAGGTCGCGCCACTGGAGACCCAGTACTTC	CASSQVAPLETQYF
NA	TRBV28	NA	TRBJ2-7	TGTGCCAGCAGTTTAAAAGACACCCTGCGACCCTACGAGCAGTACTTC	CASSLKDTLRPYEQYF
NA	TRBV2	TRBD2	TRBJ2-1	TGTGCCAGCAGGCTAGCGGGCCGCTCCTACAATGAGCAGTTCTTC	CASRLAGRSYNEQFF
NA	TRBV19	NA	TRBJ2-3	TGTGCCAGTAGTACCTACCCGGGGGCGCTTACAGATACGCAGTATTTT	CASSTYPGALTDTQYF
NA	TRBV14	TRBD2	TRBJ2-1	TGTGCCAGCAGCCAAGGACCTAGCGGAGGCAATGAGCAGTTCTTC	CASSQGPSGGNEQFF
NA	TRBV7-9	NA	TRBJ1-5	TGTGCCAGCAGCTCTACCGACGGTGGGGCCCAACAGCCCCAGCATTTT	CASSSTDGGAQQPQHF
NA	TRBV11-2	TRBD1	TRBJ2-4	TGTGCCAGCAGCTTAGGTCCAGGGACAGGGGTGGTGATTCAGTACTTC	CASSLGPGTGVVIQYF
NA	TRBV7-6	TRBD1	TRBJ2-5	TGTGCCAGCAGCGTAGACAGGGAAGAGACCCAGTACTTC	CASSVDREETQYF
once	TRBV23-1	NA	TRBJ2-5	TGCGCCAGCAGTCAATCGGTTGGGGAATCTCAAGAGACCCAGTACTTC	CASSQSVGESQETQYF
once	TRBV5-1	NA	TRBJ2-7	TGCGCCAGCAGCTTGTCAAGAGCGAGTATATCCTACGAGCAGTACTTC	CASSLSRASISYEQYF
NA	TRBV27	TRBD2	TRBJ2-7	TGTGCTGTGAGGTCGGGAGGGTCCTACGAGCAGTACTTC	CAVRSGGSYEQYF
NA	TRBV30	NA	TRBJ2-7	TGTGCCTGGATAGACCACCAGGGATTGGGCGAGCAGTACTTC	CAWIDHQGLGEQYF
NA	TRBV5-6	NA	TRBJ2-2	TGTGCCAGCAGCTCCCTCTTCGGCACCGGGGAGCTGTTTTTT	CASSSLFGTGELFF
once	TRBV29-1	NA	TRBJ2-7	TGCAGCGTTGAAGGGGTGCACTACGAGCAGTACTTC	CSVEGVHYEQYF
NA	TRBV9	NA	TRBJ2-2	TGTGCCAGCAGTGCCCCCAGTACCGGGGAGCTGTTTTTT	CASSAPSTGELFF
once	TRBV9	TRBD2	TRBJ2-1	TGTGCCAGCAGTCCACGACTAGCGGGAGGGAAGGTCTACAATGAGCAGTTCTTC	CASSPRLAGGKVYNEQFF
once	TRBV4-1	NA	TRBJ2-5	TGCGCCAGCAGCCCCCCCGGAGTTGCCGGTGGGGAGACCCAGTACTTC	CASSPPGVAGGETQYF
once	TRBV5-6	NA	TRBJ1-1	TGTGCCAGCAGCTTGGCCGAAGATCTGTATATTTGGACTGAAGCTTTCTTT	CASSLAEDLYIWTEAFF
NA	TRBV7-9	NA	TRBJ2-7	TGTGCCAGCAGCCAGGGGGGGAACGAGCAGTACTTC	CASSQGGNEQYF
NA	TRBV4-1	TRBD1	TRBJ2-5	TGCGCCAGCAGACTACGGGACAGGGTCGAGACCCAGTACTTC	CASRLRDRVETQYF
once	TRBV27	TRBD1	TRBJ2-4	TGTGCCAGCAGTTTGGGGACAGGGGGTAACATTCAGTACTTC	CASSLGTGGNIQYF
NA	TRBV11-2	NA	TRBJ2-2	TGTGCCAGCAGCTTAGGATCTTTCAAAAACACCGGGGAGCTGTTTTTT	CASSLGSFKNTGELFF
once	TRBV25-1	NA	TRBJ2-2	TGTGCCAGCAGTGATATGGGGACCGGGGAGCTGTTTTTT	CASSDMGTGELFF
NA	TRBV28	NA	TRBJ1-5	TGTGCCAGCAGCCCTGACAGGTACAATCAGCCCCAGCATTTT	CASSPDRYNQPQHF
NA	TRBV5-4	TRBD1	TRBJ1-2	TGTGCCAGCAGGGACAGGGGAGCGGCCTATGGCTACACCTTC	CASRDRGAAYGYTF
once	TRBV4-1	NA	TRBJ2-7	TGCGCCAGCAGCCACCCTCTCCGCAGTCTCGGCTACGAGCAGTACTTC	CASSHPLRSLGYEQYF
NA	TRBV5-4	NA	TRBJ2-3	TGTGCCAGCAGCTTGGAGGGTAGCTACACAGATACGCAGTATTTT	CASSLEGSYTDTQYF
NA	TRBV5-4	TRBD2	TRBJ2-2	TGTGCCAGCAGCCTCTCCCCCTTAGCGGGAGTGGGGCCCGGGGAGCTGTTTTTT	CASSLSPLAGVGPGELFF
NA	TRBV29-1	NA	TRBJ1-2	TGCAGCGTCCATGGGACCGCCTATGGCTACACCTTC	CSVHGTAYGYTF
NA	TRBV19	NA	TRBJ2-1	TGTGCCAGTAGTATAATCCTAAGTTCCTACAATGAGCAGTTCTTC	CASSIILSSYNEQFF
NA	TRBV28	NA	TRBJ2-3	TGTGTAACCCGCCGCTTCTCTAGCACAGATACGCAGTATTTT	CVTRRFSSTDTQYF
few	TRBV28	NA	TRBJ1-1	TGTGCCAGCAGTTTAGGGGGGAACACTGAAGCTTTCTTT	CASSLGGNTEAFF
once	TRBV5-4	TRBD1	TRBJ1-5	TGTGCCAGCAGCATACAGGGGGGCAATCAGCCCCAGCATTTT	CASSIQGGNQPQHF
few	TRBV6-5	TRBD1	TRBJ1-2	TGTGCCACCACAGGGGGGTATGGCTACACCTTC	CATTGGYGYTF